This TCR beta chain is drawn from a study of cytomegalovirus exposure and HLA in healthy donors (dated by TCRdb to about 2017). Looking at the study overall: An earlier analysis of 587 of the donors reported more than 250 Gb of sequence data and approximately 110 million unique TCR beta sequences from 150 million to 200 million T cells. To decide whether each TCR beta V gene segment behaved as functional or pseudogenic, an earlier analysis of some 580 of the donors relied on high-throughput TCR beta sequencing. Approximately 300 gigabases of sequencing data and around 85 million unique TCR sequences made up an early release that covered around 640 HLA-typed donors. All discovery cohort repertoires had been generated on a single sequencing platform. The study was designed to test whether signatures of past pathogen exposure could be identified by cataloging public T cell receptors. Both class I and class II loci were covered by HLA typing, at four-digit resolution. Among around 400 genotyped donors of the cohort, an average of approximately 200,000 unique TCR beta nucleotide sequences was sequenced per donor, of which roughly 17% were non-productive. Using immunosequencing, the study profiled T cell repertoires from 500 to 800 subjects and related those repertoires to cytomegalovirus serostatus. Genome-wide SNP genotypes for about three fifths of the roughly 670 donors were used in a later genetic analysis, which treated that subset as a discovery cohort. To predict cytomegalovirus infection status, the study brought together high-throughput TCR immunosequencing, statistical association of individual TCRs with disease status, and machine learning. Because of strong linkage in the cohort, five DR-DQ haplotypes were treated as single units for association and clustering. The genetic ancestry cluster associated with self-reported Caucasian donors included roughly four fifths of the 300 to 450 genotyped donors. A separate validation cohort of roughly 120 different subjects was used in addition to the roughly 670-subject first cohort. Donor age, sex, ethnicity and CMV serostatus were compiled alongside the repertoire data. In a later analysis, previously published TCR beta repertoires from about 670 donors were re-analyzed and high-resolution HLA genotyping was added so that TCR occurrence patterns could be studied. The later analysis used no new phenotypic data to find candidate immune exposures, relying instead on TCR beta sequences and their occurrence across donors. Typing coverage varied by locus: about 620-640 donors for A, B, C, DRB1 and DQB1; approximately 500 for DQA1; about 600 for DPA1; 400 to 480 for DPB1. Broader findings and caveats from the paper: A group of highly shared sequence variants was considered likely to be a technical artifact of the sequencing pipeline. The only immune exposure information available for the cohort was CMV serostatus. In the study, 150 to 200 TCR beta chains were listed as associated with cytomegalovirus. A further reported finding was that TCR beta sequences accurately predicted the HLA-A and HLA-B alleles for most subjects in the first cohort. In a later analysis, several top co-occurrence clusters were reported to appear linked to parvovirus B19, influenza, CMV and Epstein-Barr virus. In an earlier analysis of some 550 of the donors, most TCR beta V segments were observed in productive rearrangements about 87% or about 30% of the time, broadly matching IMGT annotations. In both the original and validation cohorts, the classifier was reported to diagnose cytomegalovirus status with high specificity and sensitivity. The earlier analysis of a few hundred of the donors excluded 15 to 20 rarely observed V segments, including chromosome 9 orphons, because counts were too low. In a later analysis, HLA-associated TCR beta chains showed more clonal expansion and lower generation probabilities than non-associated chains that were equally common. The presence/absence analyses assumed that sequencing depth was roughly uniform across donors, and that assumption may not be true. Compared with the roughly 670-donor mean, donors in an Asian-associated ancestry cluster had fewer N-insertions in productive TCRs, according to a later genetic analysis. The authors suggested that the approach could potentially be extended to other disease states and immunological phenotypes. Because HLA typing was unavailable for some donors at each locus, only the typed subset was used in association tests. The cohort was sequenced for TCR beta chains only, and without alpha or paired-chain data the features that could be detected were limited. A later analysis found that most CMV-associated TCR beta chains appeared HLA-restricted, with HLA associations seemingly driven largely by CMV exposure. In a later analysis, about 16,000 TCR beta sequences were associated with specific HLA alleles at a false discovery rate of 0.05. Linkage disequilibrium might explain the correlated functional status among segregating V segments, but an unknown experimental factor could not be ruled out. Most TCR sequences were seen in very few donors, while some public TCRs were found in many individuals. The 87-base-pair reads could not distinguish some IMGT-functional V segments, including TRBV6-2 and TRBV6-3, so those segments were excluded. A few of the identified cytomegalovirus-associated TCR beta chains were confirmed in vitro to be specific for cytomegalovirus antigens. In a later analysis, TCR association rates were found to vary across HLA loci, with the most associated TCRs seen for DRB1 alleles and the fewest for HLA-C alleles. V-gene and J-gene trimming of TCR beta chains was associated with a missense DCLRE1C variant in a later genetic analysis, and the association was replicated in an independent cohort. When HLA alleles, especially DR and DQ, strongly co-occurred, attributing TCR associations to individual alleles was difficult.

To prepare the library, the immunoSEQ multiplex PCR assay was applied. For the multiplex PCR, a mixture combining 60 forward primers for TCR Vbeta segments and 13 reverse primers for TCR Jbeta segments was used. The CDR3 region of rearranged TCR beta genes was amplified from genomic DNA by a multiplex PCR assay. The amplified TCR beta libraries were sequenced on the Illumina HiSeq System as 87-base-pair reads. As for the authors' bioinformatics: Across the roughly 670 repertoires, a later analysis counted tens of millions of unique TCR beta chains, roughly 11 million of which were shared by at least two donors. To remove PCR and sequencing errors, raw reads were error-corrected and collapsed into unique sequences using a nearest-neighbor algorithm that merged closely related sequences. To assign V, D and J gene segments, CDR3 sequences were aligned to IMGT reference sequences. For a sequence to be retained, a match of at least six nucleotides was required to both a V gene segment and a J gene segment. A rearrangement was called productive if the CDR3 had no stop codons and remained in frame with V and J, and every other rearrangement was called non-productive. Following IMGT convention, CDR3 was defined as the stretch from the second conserved V-encoded cysteine to the conserved J-encoded phenylalanine. The earlier analysis of 450 to 750 of the donors excluded any sequence lacking an unambiguous match to a single V gene segment. An earlier analysis of roughly 590 of the donors called V segments functional above 56.7% productive rearrangements and segregating when the between-donor standard deviation exceeded 5%. To diagnose cytomegalovirus status from the catalog of TCR beta chain sequences, a statistical classification framework was built. In a later analysis, V and J genes were assigned by comparing TCR nucleotide sequences against IMGT/GENE-DB human TR gene sequences. In a later analysis, CDR3 sequences and most-parsimonious VDJ recombination scenarios were assigned using the TCRdist pipeline. In a later analysis, every TCR beta chain was defined by the combination of its CDR3 amino acid sequence and its V-gene family, and reads without a unique V-gene family were dropped. A later analysis removed 450 to 600 highly shared, low-generation-probability nucleotide sequences to deal with suspected cross-contamination and a sequencing artifact. For each public chain, a later analysis derived a clonal expansion index from normalized ranks of inferred template counts within each repertoire. In a later analysis, generation probabilities were computed using a VDJ recombination model fitted to out-of-frame rearrangements, and the results were checked against IGoR. Hypergeometric tests were used in a later analysis to score TCR-TCR, TCR-HLA and TCR-CMV co-occurrence, with a repertoire-size bias correction applied to the TCR pairs. A later analysis estimated false discovery rates by permuting HLA or CMV assignments 20 times. In a later analysis, co-occurring TCRs were grouped with DBSCAN, and TCRdist sequence similarity was added when clustering was performed within HLA-allele-positive subsets. For co-occurrence clustering, repertoires with fewer than 30,000 or more than 120,000 public chains were excluded, along with roughly 5 repertoires with anomalous nucleotide sharing. TCRdb took this table from immuneACCESS and kept in-frame rearrangements with V and J called. Such tables lack part of the clones; where checked against another copy, unresolved V genes explain under half of the gap, and the rest is unexplained. That table supplies the V and J calls and clone size; D and trimming were determined from the DNA. The sample table lists 110,000 or so clones, about 70% of them with a count of one. The leading ten clones occupy 2.5% to 3.5% of the sample.

V and J are truncated by 8 bases and 3 bases respectively, leaving an intervening sequence of 17 bases. The CDR3 numbers 14 residues from cysteine through phenylalanine. Left in the record is the CDR3 DNA by itself, 42 bases read in frame from the first base. According to the germline V gene (reference sequence), CDR1 reads MNHEY and CDR2 reads SMNVEV. The cohort comprised some 680 healthy bone marrow donors. At the time of sampling, every cohort member was nominally healthy, though immune exposures that went unrecorded were likely present. The donor was CMV seronegative and belonged to the group of approximately 320 seronegative cohort members. A peripheral blood sample was provided by each donor, and peripheral blood mononuclear cells were used for TCR beta sequencing. The Qiagen DNeasy Blood Extraction Kit was used to extract genomic DNA from the blood cell samples. Turning to this clone: Its antigen has not been determined. Nothing much larger sits one base from this clone, and base qualities are not available.

The sequence is built from TRBV27 and TRBJ2-7, and the D gene may be TRBD1, 6 bases matching. Sequenced sample: PBMCs. The origin of this receptor is a young man in good health and CMV-seronegative. The bases read TGTGCCAGCGGCCTCAGAAGGGGGATCTACGAGCAGTACTTC. Translated, this is CASGLRRGIYEQYF.